Listed here are 14 T cell receptor beta chains from one sample, sequenced in a study of blood T cell repertoires in COVID-19. Libraries were prepared by immunoSEQ multiplex PCR; TCRdb keeps only in-frame clonotypes and omits some of them. This sample has approximately 280,000 clones, with around 88% found just once. Sequencing used peripheral blood. These receptor sequences come from a middle-aged man with acute or convalescent COVID-19.

In nucleotides, the CDR3 is TGTGCCAGCAGCCCCCCCTGGACCGCTCCGGGGGCCATATATTTT. Protein: CASSPPWTAPGAIYF. The rearrangement uses TRBV4-2 and TRBJ1-3; D is possibly TRBD1 (5 bases). Per germline, CDR1 LGHNA and CDR2 YNFKEQ. V was pared by 4 bases and J by 11 bases, with 21 bases between. The CDR3 covers 15 residues.

This chain links TRBV7-8 with TRBJ1-4; 10 bases agree with TRBD1. Germline-derived CDR1 and CDR2 are SGHVS and FQNEAQ. Trimming cost V 4 bases and J 6 bases; bases outside gene matches: 2. The CDR3 consists of 14 residues. The CDR3: CASSSGTGDEKLFF. As DNA, the CDR3 is TGTGCCAGCAGCTCCGGGACAGGGGATGAAAAACTGTTTTTT. The whole variable domain, remainder taken from reference TRBV7-8 and TRBJ1-4, is GAGVSQSPRYKVAKRGQDVALRCDPISGHVSLFWYQQALGQGPEFLTYFQNEAQLDKSGLPSDRFFAERPEGSVSTLKIQRTQQEDSAVYLCASSSGTGDEKLFFGSGTQLSVL.

The V and J genes are TRBV5-6 and TRBJ2-1, with 7 positions matching TRBD1. Germline trimming cut 4 bases from V and 7 bases from J; bases unmatched to any gene: 11. CDR3 length: 15 amino acids. In germline, CDR1 is SGHDT, CDR2 YYEEEE. This chain's CDR3 is CASSLGIFRGNEQFF. The CDR3 nucleotides are TGTGCCAGCAGCCTCGGCATCTTCAGGGGGAATGAGCAGTTCTTC. Full variable domain (remainder filled in from reference TRBV5-6 and TRBJ2-1): DAGVTQSPTHLIKTRGQQVTLRCSPKSGHDTVSWYQQALGQGPQFIFQYYEEEERQRGNFPDRFSGHQFPNYSSELNVNALLLGDSALYLCASSLGIFRGNEQFFGPGTRLTVL.

The gene calls are TRBV5-1 and TRBJ1-1, with D possibly matching TRBD1 (6 bases). Trimming cost V 4 bases and J 4 bases, with 11 bases left between them. The CDR3 sequence is 13 residues long. Germline lookup yields CDR1 SGHRS and CDR2 YFSETQ. This CDR3 is CASSLGAITEAFF. DNA for the CDR3: TGCGCCAGCAGCCTGGGGGCGATCACTGAAGCTTTCTTT. The full variable domain, its missing parts supplied by reference TRBV5-1 and TRBJ1-1, is KAGVTQTPRYLIKTRGQQVTLSCSPISGHRSVSWYQQTPGQGLQFLFEYFSETQRNKGNFPGRFSGRQFSNSRSEMNVSTLELGDSALYLCASSLGAITEAFFGQGTRLTVV.

V and J are TRBV5-1 and TRBJ1-6, with D possibly TRBD1 on 6 matching bases. Trimming left V 6 bases short and J 7 bases short, with 17 bases between. Germline CDR1 is SGHRS and CDR2 is YFSETQ. The CDR3 is made up of 15 amino acids. CDR3 residues: CASTQTGQWNSPLHF. The CDR3 nucleotides are TGCGCCAGCACCCAAACAGGGCAGTGGAATTCACCCCTCCACTTT.

This chain uses TRBV3-1 (or the pseudogene TRBV3-2) with TRBJ1-2; 9 bases are shared with TRBD1. Germline CDR1 reads LGHDT; CDR2 reads YNNKEL (reference sequence). The CDR3 consists of 14 residues. Unmatched junction bases numbered 8, after V lost 5 bases and J lost 7 bases. This CDR3 is CASSFLKTGGGYTF. In DNA, the CDR3 is TGTGCCAGCAGCTTTTTAAAGACAGGGGGTGGCTACACCTTC.

This clone was found a few times. V is TRBV14 and J is TRBJ2-2; the D is unclear. The CDR3 has 13 amino acids. Germline loops: CDR1 SGHDN, CDR2 FVKESK. The ends were cut back, 3 bases at V and 5 bases at J, with 7 bases in the middle. CDR3 protein: CASSHYVTGELFF. In DNA, the CDR3 is TGTGCCAGCAGCCACTACGTTACCGGGGAGCTGTTTTTT.

The chain has TRBV4-1 and TRBJ1-1; D ambiguous. The CDR3 spans 11 residues. The germline V gene has CDR1 MGHRA and CDR2 YSYEKL. Trimming pared 1 base from V and 11 bases from J, leaving 8 bases between. CDR3 loop: CASSQAGYAFF. DNA of the CDR3: TGCGCCAGCAGCCAAGCCGGGTACGCTTTCTTT.

This clone was seen a handful of times. This rearrangement joins TRBV12-3 or TRBV12-4 to TRBJ2-2; the D is unclear. The CDR3 covers 13 residues. Trimming took 6 bases from V and 1 from J, leaving 6 bases between them. CDR3 residues: CASSHLNTGELFF. DNA for the CDR3: TGTGCCAGCAGCCACTTGAACACCGGGGAGCTGTTTTTT.

This clone was found a few times. The chain employs TRBV7-9 and TRBJ1-6; D uncertain. The CDR3 runs 13 residues. Germline V gives CDR1 SEHNR, CDR2 FQNEAQ (reference sequence). V was pared by 5 bases and J by 10 bases, with 12 bases between. The CDR3 sequence is CASSPFEQSPLHF. CDR3 nucleotides: TGTGCCAGCAGCCCGTTCGAACAATCACCCCTCCACTTT.

The chain couples TRBV11-1 to TRBJ2-7, with 7 positions matching TRBD1. CDR3 length: 15 amino acids. Germline CDR1 is SGHAT and CDR2 is FQDESV (reference sequence). V shed 3 bases, J shed 5 bases, and the junction held 10 bases outside the gene matches. As DNA, the CDR3 is TGTGCCAGCAGCTTTAAACAGGGGAATCCTCACGAGCAGTACTTC. Its translation is CASSFKQGNPHEQYF.

This clone has a handful of counts. V usage is TRBV19 and J usage is TRBJ1-5; D might be TRBD1 (6 bases). The V end was cut by 6 bases, the J end by 7 bases, with 10 bases between. The germline CDR1 and CDR2 sequences are LNHDA and SQIVND (reference sequence). This CDR3 is built from 12 residues. This CDR3 is CASRVQGQPQHF. The CDR3 DNA reads as TGTGCCAGTAGGGTACAGGGCCAGCCCCAGCATTTT.

V is TRBV5-1 and J is TRBJ2-7, with TRBD1 identical over 9 bases. Germline trimming cut 5 bases from V and 4 bases from J; bases unmatched to any gene: 7. This CDR3 is built from 14 residues. The V gene's germline CDR1 is SGHRS and CDR2 YFSETQ. The CDR3 here is CASSLGQGNYEQYF. The CDR3 DNA follows: TGCGCCAGCAGTCTTGGACAGGGGAATTACGAGCAGTACTTC.

This rearrangement joins TRBV5-1 to TRBJ2-5, with 12 bases aligning to TRBD2. Trimming took 3 bases from V and 2 from J; bases not matched to a gene: 8. The germline V gene encodes CDR1 SGHRS and CDR2 YFSETQ. The CDR3 loop spans 17 amino acids. CDR3 in amino acids: CASSSGTSGGPQETQYF. The CDR3 coding sequence is TGCGCCAGCAGCTCTGGAACTAGCGGGGGGCCTCAAGAGACCCAGTACTTC.